Listed below are T cell receptor beta chains from one sample, sequenced in a study of T cells in Graves' hyperthyroidism and ophthalmopathy. One entry per CDR3 protein, called by TCRdb with MiXCR from the multiplex PCR reads. Of some 350,000 distinct CDR3 sequences in the sample, approximately 16% are singletons; the top ten hold about 20%. The sample comprised blood. Receptors originate from a woman aged 55-69 years with Graves' ophthalmopathy. Each CDR3 is given with its conserved first and last residue. The D gene is left open where the match is weak. Where a row states a size, it is once, few, many or the class of an expanded clone; other rows omit it.

j_call v_call clone_size d_call cdr3_nt cdr3_aa
TRBJ2-2 TRBV7-2 . TRBD2 TGTGCCAGCAGCCCACCGGGACTAGCGGGAGGATCCGGGGAGCTGTTTTTT CASSPPGLAGGSGELFF
TRBJ1-2 TRBV5-1 . . TGCGCCAGCAGCTTGAAGTCCGATGGCTACACCTTC CASSLKSDGYTF
TRBJ2-1 TRBV27 many TRBD2 TGTGCCAGCAGTTCTTCCCCGGGAGGCGATGGCGAGCAGTTCTTC CASSSSPGGDGEQFF
TRBJ2-7 TRBV2 many . TGTGCCAGCAGTGAGCACCTGAGGGACTACGAGCAGTACTTC CASSEHLRDYEQYF
TRBJ2-7 TRBV30 . . TGTGCCTGGAGTGTAAGTTTGGGTTACGAGCAGTACTTC CAWSVSLGYEQYF
TRBJ2-1 TRBV5-1 few TRBD1 TGCGCCAGCAGCTTGGGGACAGGGGGTCAAGAGCACTTCTTC CASSLGTGGQEHFF
TRBJ2-5 TRBV25-1 . . TGTGCCAGCAGTGAAAGTAACTTCCAAGAGACCCAGTACTTC CASSESNFQETQYF
TRBJ2-1 TRBV27 many TRBD2 TGTGCCACCAGGATCGGGAGGGTATCAGATGAGCAGTTCTTC CATRIGRVSDEQFF
TRBJ1-2 TRBV28 . TRBD1 TGTGCCAGCAGATCACCTCTGACAGGGAGCTATGGCTACACCTTC CASRSPLTGSYGYTF
TRBJ2-1 TRBV11-2 many TRBD1 TGTGCCAGCAGCTCCCGGGGACAGGGGAACTACAATGAGCAGTTCTTC CASSSRGQGNYNEQFF
TRBJ2-1 TRBV12-5 many TRBD2 TGTGCTAGTGGTTTGACCCGGACTAGTTTCGATGAGCAGTTCTTC CASGLTRTSFDEQFF
TRBJ1-1 TRBV12-5 many TRBD1 TGTGCTAGTGGTTTGGGTCCCGGACAGGGCAGCACTGAAGCTTTCTTT CASGLGPGQGSTEAFF
TRBJ1-1 TRBV6-1 many . TGTGCCAGCAGTGAAGCCCCAGGCACTGAAGCTTTCTTT CASSEAPGTEAFF
TRBJ2-1 TRBV4-1 few . TGCGCCAGCAGCCAAACTACCGGGACCTTCGACTGGAATGAGCAGTTCTTC CASSQTTGTFDWNEQFF
TRBJ2-1 TRBV20-1 . TRBD1 TGCAGTGCTCCAACCCGGACAGGCCTCTACAATGAGCAGTTCTTC CSAPTRTGLYNEQFF
TRBJ2-1 TRBV7-9 few . TGTGCCAGCAGCTTAGCGGGGCTAGAGGGCCCCGAGCAGTTCTTC CASSLAGLEGPEQFF
TRBJ2-7 TRBV27 many . TGTGCCAGCAGATTCAAACAGGGCCTGTACGAGCAGTACTTC CASRFKQGLYEQYF
TRBJ2-3 TRBV6-6 . . TGTGCCAGCAGTTACGGGTACTCGGCAGATACGCAGTATTTT CASSYGYSADTQYF
TRBJ2-7 TRBV20-1 . TRBD2 TGCAGTGCTAGGGGGCTAGCGGAGACCTACGAGCAGTACTTC CSARGLAETYEQYF
TRBJ1-1 TRBV20-1 many . TGCAGTGCTAGGGGAGCGAACACTGAAGCTTTCTTT CSARGANTEAFF
TRBJ2-5 TRBV12-3/TRBV12-4 many . TGTGCCAGCGGGTTAGCGGACGCGGGGACCCAGTACTTC CASGLADAGTQYF
TRBJ2-5 TRBV3-1 many . TGTGCCAGCAGCCAGGGACTCCAAGAGACCCAGTACTTC CASSQGLQETQYF
TRBJ2-1 TRBV7-2 many . TGTGCCAGCAGCTTCTCGGAGGGGGGATACAATGAGCAGTTCTTC CASSFSEGGYNEQFF
TRBJ2-7 TRBV2 many TRBD2 TGTGCCAGCAGATCTCACCGTAGCGGGAGCAGGGAGCAGTACTTC CASRSHRSGSREQYF
TRBJ1-1 TRBV5-1 many . TGCGCCAGCAGCTTGGGGCAGGGGCGAGCTTTCTTT CASSLGQGRAFF
TRBJ2-6 TRBV12-3/TRBV12-4 . TRBD1 TGTGCCAGCAGTTGGACAAATGAACAGGGGGCTGGTGGGGCCAACGTCCTGACTTTC CASSWTNEQGAGGANVLTF
TRBJ1-1 TRBV9 few TRBD1 TGTGCCAGCGGGGGGGACAGTGCATTTGAAGCTTTCTTT CASGGDSAFEAFF
TRBJ2-1 TRBV2 many . TGTGCCAGCAGTGAAGCTCGGGCCGAGAATGAGCAGTTCTTC CASSEARAENEQFF
TRBJ1-6 TRBV3-1 . . TGTGCCAGCAGCCCCTACCCCTTCAATTCACCCCTCCACTTT CASSPYPFNSPLHF
TRBJ2-1 TRBV5-5 . TRBD2 TGTGCCAGCAGCCTGGGACTAGCCGGAGTGTTGGAGCAGTTCTTC CASSLGLAGVLEQFF
TRBJ2-7 TRBV5-1 many . TGCGCCAGCAGCTTGAAAAGCGACGCTCCTACGGAGCAGTACTTC CASSLKSDAPTEQYF
TRBJ2-3 TRBV28 . . TGTGCCAGCAGTTCCCCACCTGACCTCACAGATACGCAGTATTTT CASSSPPDLTDTQYF
TRBJ2-7 TRBV11-2 . . TGTGCCAGCAGTCTTGGCAGAATTGCCGAGCAGTACTTC CASSLGRIAEQYF
TRBJ1-1 TRBV6-1 few . TGTGCCAGCAGACCACAGGTTAACACTGAAGCTTTCTTT CASRPQVNTEAFF
TRBJ2-7 TRBV7-2 many . TGTGCCAGCAGCTTAGCATCGCGGAGAGGGTACGAGCAGTACTTC CASSLASRRGYEQYF
TRBJ2-1 TRBV5-1 many TRBD2 TGCGCCAGCAGCTTGGATCCGACTAGCGGGCCAGGGAGCTACAATGAGCAGTTCTTC CASSLDPTSGPGSYNEQFF
TRBJ1-2 TRBV3-1 many TRBD1 TGTGCCAGCAGCCCCCGAGGGACAGGACCCTATGGCTACACCTTC CASSPRGTGPYGYTF
TRBJ2-7 TRBV9 . . TGTGCCAGCAGCGTAGTGCCGGGCTACGAGCAGTACTTC CASSVVPGYEQYF
TRBJ2-2 TRBV20-1 . TRBD1 TGCAGTGCTAGAGTACCACAGGGGGGCGGGGAGCTGTTTTTT CSARVPQGGGELFF
TRBJ1-5 TRBV28 . . TGTGCCAGCAGTCCCCAACGTGATAGCAATCAGCCCCAGCATTTT CASSPQRDSNQPQHF
TRBJ1-2 TRBV12-3/TRBV12-4 many . TGTGCCAGCAGTTTCCACTATGGCTACACCTTC CASSFHYGYTF
TRBJ1-1 TRBV6-1 many . TGTGCCAGCAGTGCCCGACTCTCCAGGGGCCCCACTGAAGCTTTCTTT CASSARLSRGPTEAFF
TRBJ1-1 TRBV28 many . TGTGCCAGCAGTTTCCCGGGTCGGACTGAAGCTTTCTTT CASSFPGRTEAFF
TRBJ2-1 TRBV12-3/TRBV12-4 many TRBD2 TGTGCCAGCAGTGCTAGCGGGATGGGCAATGAGCAGTTCTTC CASSASGMGNEQFF
TRBJ2-1 TRBV12-3/TRBV12-4 few . TGTGCCAGCGTCCCTGGGGTGTATGACTATGAGCAGTTCTTC CASVPGVYDYEQFF
TRBJ2-1 TRBV13 many TRBD2 TGTGCCAGCACTCTAGCGGGAAGCTCCTACAATGAGCAGTTCTTC CASTLAGSSYNEQFF
TRBJ1-5 TRBV30 . . TGTGCCTGGAGCAACGGGAACAATCAGCCCCAGCATTTT CAWSNGNNQPQHF
TRBJ1-2 TRBV29-1 . TRBD1 TGCAGCGTTGGAGGACAGGGGTATGGCTACACCTTC CSVGGQGYGYTF
TRBJ1-4 TRBV6-5 few . TGTGCCAGCAGTTACCCCCCGGGTGAAAAACTGTTTTTT CASSYPPGEKLFF
TRBJ1-5 TRBV24-1 . . TGTGCCACCAGTGATTTGCAGCAAGTTGATAGCAATCAGCCCCAGCATTTT CATSDLQQVDSNQPQHF
TRBJ2-1 TRBV7-9 many TRBD1 TGTGCCAGCAGCTCGACAGGGAGTAGCTCCTACAATGAGCAGTTCTTC CASSSTGSSSYNEQFF
TRBJ2-1 TRBV20-1 . TRBD1 TGCAGTGCTAGAAAGGGGGCGAACTACAATGAGCAGTTCTTC CSARKGANYNEQFF